These 24 T cell receptor beta chains were all obtained from the same sample, sequenced in a study of post-analysis software for immune sequencing data (dated by TCRdb to between 2014 and 2017). The full study reports these points: Several TRBV segments, including TRBV5-6, TRBV5-1 and TRBV20-1, were significantly more frequent in patients than controls.

Receptor amplification or capture employed PCR. Sequenced on an Illumina HiSeq 2500. Unique molecular identifiers were incorporated into TCR beta cDNA libraries to reduce PCR and sequencing biases. TCRdb reprocessing: public reads trimmed at Q25 with fastp, clones called with MiXCR, in-frame beta chains kept. Entries are consolidated by CDR3 protein sequence, retaining the most common genes and DNA. The sample table shows some 890,000 distinct CDR3 sequences, and 53% are seen once. Over 4% of the sample is in the top ten clones. The antigens these receptors bind are not known. What was sequenced was blood. These receptors were obtained from a girl under 18 with multiple sclerosis.

The chain has TRBV11-2 and TRBJ2-5, with TRBD2 matching 9 bases. The CDR3 contains 17 residues. CDR1 and CDR2 (germline): SGHAT, FQNNGV. Trimming cost V 6 bases and J 5 bases; bases outside gene matches: 16. CDR3 in DNA: TGTGCCAGCAGTAATACGGGCCGGCTAGCGGGATTCGAGACCCAGTACTTC. Its translation is CASSNTGRLAGFETQYF.

This clonotype was found a few times. The rearrangement joins TRBV25-1 to TRBJ1-1, with D hard to call. Between the trimmed V and J ends, which lost 2 bases and 7 bases, there was a span of 2 bases. This CDR3 region has 10 residues. Germline V gene data show CDR1 as MGHDK and CDR2 as SYGVNS. CDR3 sequence reads: CASSEGEAFF. CDR3 nucleotide sequence: TGTGCCAGCAGTGAAGGTGAAGCTTTCTTT.

This clonotype appeared a single time. This chain joins TRBV6-1 and TRBJ1-1; the match to TRBD1 covers 9 bases. This CDR3 has 16 residues. From germline, CDR1 is MNHNS and CDR2 SASEGT. Unmatched junction bases numbered 10, after V lost 3 bases and J lost 5 bases. CDR3 loop: CASSDRTTGGKTEAFF. The CDR3 region has the DNA TGTGCCAGCAGTGACCGGACGACAGGGGGTAAAACTGAAGCTTTCTTT.

The chain recombines TRBV4-2 with TRBJ2-2; D is undetermined. CDR3 size: 15 residues. The germline V gene encodes CDR1 LGHNA and CDR2 YNFKEQ. The V gene lost 0 bases and the J gene lost 8 bases, with 13 bases spanning the gap. The CDR3 spells CASSQEGLIGGELFF. CDR3 DNA: TGTGCCAGCAGCCAAGAGGGCCTAATTGGAGGGGAGCTGTTTTTT.

This clonotype was picked up a small number of times. This rearrangement joins TRBV29-1 to TRBJ2-1; tentatively, D is TRBD1 (6 bases). Trimming shortened V by 6 bases and J by 8 bases, and 8 bases separated the two germline ends. From germline, CDR1 is SQVTM and CDR2 ANQGSEA. CDR3 length equals 10 residues. CDR3: CSVGAYEQFF. The CDR3 nucleotides read TGCAGCGTGGGGGCTTATGAGCAGTTCTTC.

This clonotype was picked up a small number of times. This chain uses TRBV5-1 with TRBJ2-5; 8 nucleotides align to TRBD1. Germline V gives CDR1 SGHRS, CDR2 YFSETQ. Trimming removed 1 base from V and 2 bases from J; junction bases left unmatched: 7. The CDR3 has 16 residues. The CDR3 region has the DNA TGCGCCAGCAGCTTGAACCCGACAGGGGCACAAGAGACCCAGTACTTC. Protein sequence: CASSLNPTGAQETQYF.

The chain's CDR3 is CATRSDRGVHEQYF. In DNA form, the CDR3 reads TGTGCCACCAGATCGGACAGGGGGGTCCACGAGCAGTACTTC. This chain uses TRBV10-3 with TRBJ2-7; 10 bases are shared with TRBD1. V lost 10 bases to trimming and J lost 5 bases; unmatched junction nucleotides: 11. The CDR3 extends over 14 amino acids. The V gene's germline CDR1 is ENHRY and CDR2 SYGVKD.

The chain employs TRBV16 and TRBJ1-2, with D hard to call. V was clipped by 4 bases and J by 4 bases, with 10 bases between them. The CDR3 runs 13 residues. The V gene's germline CDR1 is KGHSY and CDR2 FQNENV. The chain's CDR3 is CASSPVQSYGYTF. CDR3 bases: TGTGCCAGCAGCCCGGTACAGAGCTATGGCTACACCTTC. Drawing the rest from reference TRBV16 and TRBJ1-2, the complete variable domain is GEEVAQTPKHLVRGEGQKAKLYCAPIKGHSYVFWYQQVLKNEFKFLISFQNENVFDETGMPKERFSAKCLPNSPCSLEIQATKLEDSAVYFCASSPVQSYGYTFGSGTRLTVV.

The J gene is TRBJ2-1, the V gene TRBV5-1, with D tentatively TRBD2 (6 bases). Trimming stripped 0 bases from V and 4 bases from J, with 17 bases between. Germline V gene lookup returns CDR1 SGHRS and CDR2 YFSETQ. The CDR3 covers 17 residues. The CDR3 DNA is TGCGCCAGCAGCTTGGGCCCCCCCGGGACTCAATACAATGAGCAGTTCTTC. Translation: CASSLGPPGTQYNEQFF.

This clonotype has just a few counts. The chain is built from TRBV12-3 or TRBV12-4 and TRBJ2-2; D gene ambiguous. V lost 3 bases and J lost 6, with 8 bases in between. This CDR3 is 13 amino acids long. The CDR3 coding sequence is TGTGCCAGCAGTTTGAAAGTCTCCGGGGAGCTGTTTTTT. Translation gives CASSLKVSGELFF.

The chain combines TRBV24-1 with TRBJ2-7, with D unresolved. Germline V gene lookup returns CDR1 KGHDR and CDR2 SFDVKD. CDR3 length: 14 residues. Trimming stripped 8 bases from V and 0 bases from J, with 13 bases between. CDR3 nucleotides: TGTGCCACCAAGATGGTCGTGGGCTCCTACGAGCAGTACTTC. It encodes CATKMVVGSYEQYF.

The chain is built from TRBV6-1 and TRBJ2-1, with 9 bases lining up with TRBD2. CDR1 is MNHNS and CDR2 is SASEGT in the germline V gene. The CDR3 consists of 16 residues. Trimming at V came to 6 bases and at J to 10 bases, leaving 16 bases not matched to a gene. Here the CDR3 reads CASRVSSGNVQGEQFF. In DNA form, the CDR3 reads TGTGCCAGCAGGGTCTCTAGCGGGAACGTACAAGGCGAGCAGTTCTTC.

This clonotype was detected only a few times. As DNA, the CDR3 is TGTGCCAGCAGTTTATTGGGGGCGCCCCGCGAGCAGTACTTC. Amino acids: CASSLLGAPREQYF. This chain joins TRBV28 and TRBJ2-4; possible D gene TRBD1, 6 bases. The J call may not be correct, given that the DNA end is closer to TRBJ2-7. The CDR3 is made up of 14 amino acids. Germline-derived CDR1 and CDR2 are MDHEN and SYDVKM.

This clonotype was observed a handful of times. For the CDR3, the DNA is TGTGCCAGCAGTCAACCCGGGATTAACTATGGCTACACCTTC. Protein: CASSQPGINYGYTF. The V gene is TRBV6-1, the J gene TRBJ1-2; D is uncertain. Trimming took 5 bases from V and 1 from J, leaving 11 bases between them. CDR1 is MNHNS, CDR2 SASEGT, per germline. The CDR3 consists of 14 residues.

The table lists this clonotype with a count of one. The genes are TRBV3-1 and TRBJ2-1; unclear D gene. The length of the CDR3 is 18 residues. Per germline, CDR1 LGHDT and CDR2 YNNKEL (reference sequence). Trimming took off 4 bases at V and 0 bases at J, with 19 bases between the two ends. The CDR3 bases are TGTGCCAGCAGCCCTGCAATATGGGCCCTAAGCTCCTACAATGAGCAGTTCTTC. It is translated as CASSPAIWALSSYNEQFF.

On this clonotype: Germline and junction disagree at one end, which may indicate a read error. The chain carries TRBV11-3 and TRBJ2-7, with D maybe TRBD1 (6 bases). The CDR3 length is 12 residues. Germline CDR1 and CDR2: SGHNT and YENEEA. The CDR3 is CTSSGRGNEQYF. CDR3 in DNA: TGTACCAGCAGCGGCAGGGGAAACGAGCAGTACTTC.

V usage is TRBV15 and J usage is TRBJ1-2, with a tentative D call TRBD1 (5 bases). Trimming took 0 bases from V and 4 from J, leaving 9 bases between them. In germline, CDR1 is LNHNV, CDR2 YYDKDF (reference sequence). There are 14 residues in the CDR3. CDR3 DNA sequence: TGTGCCACCAGCAGAGAACGGGGGACCTATGGCTACACCTTC. Protein product: CATSRERGTYGYTF.

This chain connects TRBV15 to TRBJ2-5; D remains ambiguous. Looked up from germline, CDR1 is LNHNV and CDR2 is YYDKDF (reference sequence). The CDR3 has 13 residues. V was shortened by 4 bases and J by 5 bases, with 11 bases between the two germline ends. This chain's CDR3 is CATSMELGETQYF. The CDR3 DNA follows: TGTGCCACCAGCATGGAGTTGGGTGAGACCCAGTACTTC.

This clonotype has only a few counts. V usage is TRBV7-8 and J usage is TRBJ2-7, with TRBD2 matching over 7 bases. The tail of the sequence fits TRBJ2-5 better, so the J call may be wrong. This CDR3 contains 18 residues. The germline V gene encodes CDR1 SGHVS and CDR2 FQNEAQ. In nucleotides, the CDR3 is TGTGCCAGCAGCTTAAAGGCTTTAGGGTTGATAGCGGGAGAGACCCAGTACTTC. Encoded protein: CASSLKALGLIAGETQYF.

This clonotype was found once. CDR3 protein: CASSVGQGPHNEQYF. The CDR3 bases are TGTGCCAGCAGCGTAGGACAGGGACCCCACAATGAGCAGTACTTC. The chain has TRBV9 and TRBJ2-4; 7 positions match TRBD1. This CDR3 has 15 amino acids. CDR1 is SGDLS and CDR2 is YYNGEE in the germline V gene. The trim removed 0 bases at V and 13 bases at J, leaving 13 bases unmatched.

This clonotype was counted between two and nine times. The CDR3 reads CASSSPPGTANLPNYGYTF. As DNA, the CDR3 is TGTGCCAGCAGTTCACCTCCCGGGACAGCCAATTTACCTAACTATGGCTACACCTTC. The J gene is TRBJ1-2, the V gene TRBV12-3 or TRBV12-4; 7 bases map to TRBD1. The trim removed 4 bases at V and 0 bases at J, leaving 17 bases unmatched. The CDR3 is 19 amino acids.

In its sample, this clonotype was seen a few times. The chain combines TRBV6-6 with TRBJ2-3, with D perhaps TRBD2 (5 bases). V was shortened by 7 bases and J by 2 bases, with 16 bases between the two germline ends. The CDR3 contains 15 residues. Germline assignment: CDR1 MNHNY and CDR2 SVGAGI (reference sequence). The CDR3 sequence is CASTPPAGFTDTQYF. The CDR3 DNA is TGTGCCAGCACCCCTCCGGCGGGCTTCACAGATACGCAGTATTTT.

V is TRBV7-3 and J is TRBJ2-1; TRBD2 aligns across 13 bases. CDR1 and CDR2 (germline): SGHTA, FQGTGA. With 5 bases clipped from V and 8 bases from J, the junction kept 6 bases outside the gene matches. This CDR3 comprises 15 residues. The CDR3 region has the DNA TGTGCCAGCAGCGGGGGGACTAGCGGGATGGATGAGCAGTTCTTC. Translated, it gives CASSGGTSGMDEQFF.

V is TRBV29-1 and J is TRBJ1-2; D may be TRBD1 (6 bases). Deletions cut 4 bases from V and 5 bases from J, with 20 bases between. The germline CDR1 and CDR2 sequences are SQVTM and ANQGSEA. The CDR3 spans 15 residues. This CDR3 reads CSVAEETGPRYGYTF. In DNA, the CDR3 is TGCAGCGTTGCAGAAGAGACAGGTCCGAGGTATGGCTACACCTTC. The full variable domain, in which reference TRBV29-1 and TRBJ1-2 provide the parts outside the CDR3, is SAVISQKPSRDICQRGTSLTIQCQVDSQVTMMFWYRQQPGQSLTLIATANQGSEATYESGFVIDKFPISRPNLTFSTLTVSNMSPEDSSIYLCSVAEETGPRYGYTFGSGTRLTVV.